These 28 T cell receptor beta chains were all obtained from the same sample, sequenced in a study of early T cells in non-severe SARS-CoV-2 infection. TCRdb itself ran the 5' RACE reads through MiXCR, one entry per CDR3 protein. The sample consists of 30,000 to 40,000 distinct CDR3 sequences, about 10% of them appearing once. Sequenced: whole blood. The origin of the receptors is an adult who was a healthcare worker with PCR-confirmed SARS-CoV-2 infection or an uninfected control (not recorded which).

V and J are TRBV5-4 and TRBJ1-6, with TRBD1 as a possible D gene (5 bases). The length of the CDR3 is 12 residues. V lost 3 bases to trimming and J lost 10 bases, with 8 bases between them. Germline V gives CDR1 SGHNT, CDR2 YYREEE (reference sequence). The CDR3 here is CASSWGLSPLHF. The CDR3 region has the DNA TGTGCCAGCAGCTGGGGCTTGTCACCCCTCCACTTT.

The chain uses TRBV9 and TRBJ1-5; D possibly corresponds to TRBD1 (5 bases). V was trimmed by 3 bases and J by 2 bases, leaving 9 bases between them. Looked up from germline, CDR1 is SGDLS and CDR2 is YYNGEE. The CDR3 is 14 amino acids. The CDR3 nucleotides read TGTGCCAGCAGCGGGGGCGGTGGCAATCAGCCCCAGCATTTT. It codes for CASSGGGGNQPQHF.

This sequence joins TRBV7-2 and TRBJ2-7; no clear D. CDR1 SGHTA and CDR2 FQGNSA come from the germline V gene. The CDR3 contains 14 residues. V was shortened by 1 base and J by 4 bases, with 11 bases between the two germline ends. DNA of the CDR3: TGTGCCAGCAGCTTAGTTGGCGCCGTTTACGAGCAGTACTTC. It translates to CASSLVGAVYEQYF.

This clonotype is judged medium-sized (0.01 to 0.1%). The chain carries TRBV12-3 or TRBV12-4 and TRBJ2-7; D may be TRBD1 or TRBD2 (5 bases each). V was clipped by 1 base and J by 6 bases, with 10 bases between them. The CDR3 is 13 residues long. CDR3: CASSLGQGREQYF. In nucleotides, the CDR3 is TGTGCCAGCAGTTTAGGGCAGGGACGCGAGCAGTACTTC.

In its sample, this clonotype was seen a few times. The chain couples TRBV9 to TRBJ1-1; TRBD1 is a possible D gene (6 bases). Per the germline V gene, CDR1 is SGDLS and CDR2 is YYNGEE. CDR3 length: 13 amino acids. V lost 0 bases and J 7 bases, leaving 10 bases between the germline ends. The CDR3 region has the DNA TGTGCCAGCAGCGTAGTGGGACAAGGTGAAGCTTTCTTT. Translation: CASSVVGQGEAFF.

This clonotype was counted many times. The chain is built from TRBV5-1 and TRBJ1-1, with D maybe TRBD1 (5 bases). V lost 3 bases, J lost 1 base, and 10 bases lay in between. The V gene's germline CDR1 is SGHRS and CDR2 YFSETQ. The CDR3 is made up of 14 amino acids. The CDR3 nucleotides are TGCGCCAGCAGCTCACCAGGGAAGAACACTGAAGCTTTCTTT. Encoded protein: CASSSPGKNTEAFF.

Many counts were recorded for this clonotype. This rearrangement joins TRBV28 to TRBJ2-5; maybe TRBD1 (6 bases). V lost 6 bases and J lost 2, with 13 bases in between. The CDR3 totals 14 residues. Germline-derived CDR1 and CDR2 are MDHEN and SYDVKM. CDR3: CASSHLTGQETQYF. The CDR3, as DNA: TGTGCCAGCAGCCACTTGACAGGACAAGAGACCCAGTACTTC.

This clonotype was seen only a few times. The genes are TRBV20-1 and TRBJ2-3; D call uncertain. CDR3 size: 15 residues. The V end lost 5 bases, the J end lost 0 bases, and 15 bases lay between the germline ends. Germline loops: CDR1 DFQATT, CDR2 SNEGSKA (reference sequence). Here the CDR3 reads CSAPVQVPSTDTQYF. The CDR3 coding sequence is TGCAGTGCTCCCGTTCAGGTACCTAGCACAGATACGCAGTATTTT.

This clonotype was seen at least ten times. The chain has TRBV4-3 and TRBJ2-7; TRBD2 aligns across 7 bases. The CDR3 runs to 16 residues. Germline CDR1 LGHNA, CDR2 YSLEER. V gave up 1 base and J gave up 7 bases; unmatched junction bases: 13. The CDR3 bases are TGCGCCAGCAGCCAAGCGGGGAGGGGCCCGCGGGCAGAGCAGTACTTC. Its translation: CASSQAGRGPRAEQYF.

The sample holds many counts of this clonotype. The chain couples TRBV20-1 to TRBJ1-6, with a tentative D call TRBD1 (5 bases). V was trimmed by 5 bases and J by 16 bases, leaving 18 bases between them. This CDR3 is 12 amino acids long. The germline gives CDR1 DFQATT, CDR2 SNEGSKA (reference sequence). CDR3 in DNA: TGCAGTGCTCAGGAAGGTGCAGGGAGACTCCACTTT. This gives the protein CSAQEGAGRLHF.

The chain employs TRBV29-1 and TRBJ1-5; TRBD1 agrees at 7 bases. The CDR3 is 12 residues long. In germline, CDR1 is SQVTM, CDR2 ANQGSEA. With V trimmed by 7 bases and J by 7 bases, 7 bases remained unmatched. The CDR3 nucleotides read TGCAGCGCACAGGGGCCAGGGCAGCCCCAGCATTTT. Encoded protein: CSAQGPGQPQHF.

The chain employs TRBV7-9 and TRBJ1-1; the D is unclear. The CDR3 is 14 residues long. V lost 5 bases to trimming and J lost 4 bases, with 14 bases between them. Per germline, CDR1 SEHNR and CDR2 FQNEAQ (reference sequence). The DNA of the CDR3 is TGTGCCAGCAGCCCAGCTCTGGGATCCACTGAAGCTTTCTTT. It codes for CASSPALGSTEAFF. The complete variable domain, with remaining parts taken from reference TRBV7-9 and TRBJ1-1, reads DTGVSQNPRHKITKRGQNVTFRCDPISEHNRLYWYRQTLGQGPEFLTYFQNEAQLEKSRLLSDRFSAERPKGSFSTLEIQRTEQGDSAMYLCASSPALGSTEAFFGQGTRLTVV.

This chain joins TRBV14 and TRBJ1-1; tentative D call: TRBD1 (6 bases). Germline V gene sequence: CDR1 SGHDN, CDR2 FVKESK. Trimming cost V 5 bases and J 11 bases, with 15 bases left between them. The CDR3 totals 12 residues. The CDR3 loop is CASSANRVAAFF. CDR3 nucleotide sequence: TGTGCCAGCAGCGCCAACAGGGTAGCGGCTTTCTTT.

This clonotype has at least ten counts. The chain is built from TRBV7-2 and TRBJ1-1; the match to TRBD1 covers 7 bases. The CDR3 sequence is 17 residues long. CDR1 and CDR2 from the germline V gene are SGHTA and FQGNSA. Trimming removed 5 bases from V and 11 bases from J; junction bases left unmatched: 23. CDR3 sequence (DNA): TGTGCCAGCAGCCCACCTATTTATCGGGACAGCGGAGGTGGTGCTTTCTTT. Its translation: CASSPPIYRDSGGGAFF. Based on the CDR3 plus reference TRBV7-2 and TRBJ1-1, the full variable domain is GAGVSQSPSNKVTEKGKDVELRCDPISGHTALYWYRQSLGQGLEFLIYFQGNSAPDKSGLPSDRFSAERTGGSVSTLTIQRTQQEDSAVYLCASSPPIYRDSGGGAFFGQGTRLTVV.

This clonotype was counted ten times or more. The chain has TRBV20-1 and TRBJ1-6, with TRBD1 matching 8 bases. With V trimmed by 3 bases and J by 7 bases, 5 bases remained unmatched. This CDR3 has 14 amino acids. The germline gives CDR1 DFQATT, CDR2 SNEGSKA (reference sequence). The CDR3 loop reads CSARPPGGNSPLHF. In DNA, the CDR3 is TGCAGTGCTAGGCCCCCAGGGGGCAATTCACCCCTCCACTTT.

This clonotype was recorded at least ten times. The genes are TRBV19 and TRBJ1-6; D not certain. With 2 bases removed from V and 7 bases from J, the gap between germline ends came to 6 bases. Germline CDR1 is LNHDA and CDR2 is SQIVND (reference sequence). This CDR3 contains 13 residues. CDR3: CASSIRINSPLHF. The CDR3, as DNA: TGTGCCAGTAGTATACGAATAAATTCACCCCTCCACTTT.

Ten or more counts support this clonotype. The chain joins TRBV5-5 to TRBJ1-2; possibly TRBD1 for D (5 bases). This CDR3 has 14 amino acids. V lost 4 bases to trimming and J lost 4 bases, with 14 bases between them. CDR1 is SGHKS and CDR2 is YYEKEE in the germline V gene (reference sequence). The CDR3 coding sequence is TGTGCCAGCAGCGGGGGAACAGGAATCTATGGCTACACCTTC. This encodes CASSGGTGIYGYTF.

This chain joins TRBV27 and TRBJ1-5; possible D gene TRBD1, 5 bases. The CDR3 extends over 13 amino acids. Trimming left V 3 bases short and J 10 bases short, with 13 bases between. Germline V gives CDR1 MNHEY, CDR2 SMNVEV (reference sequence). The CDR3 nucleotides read TGTGCCAGCAGTTTGGATCCGGGACGCCCCCAGCATTTT. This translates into CASSLDPGRPQHF.

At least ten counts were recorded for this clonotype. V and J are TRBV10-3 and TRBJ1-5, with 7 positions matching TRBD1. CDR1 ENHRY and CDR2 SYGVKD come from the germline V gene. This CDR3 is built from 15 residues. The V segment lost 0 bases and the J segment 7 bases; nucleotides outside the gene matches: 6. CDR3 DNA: TGTGCCATCAGTGAGTCGTTGGCAGGGGGACAGCCCCAGCATTTT. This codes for CAISESLAGGQPQHF.

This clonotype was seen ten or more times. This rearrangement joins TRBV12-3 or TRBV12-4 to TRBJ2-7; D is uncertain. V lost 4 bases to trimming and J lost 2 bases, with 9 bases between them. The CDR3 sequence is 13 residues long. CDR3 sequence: CASSYHRTYEQYF. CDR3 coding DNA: TGTGCCAGCAGTTATCACAGAACCTACGAGCAGTACTTC.

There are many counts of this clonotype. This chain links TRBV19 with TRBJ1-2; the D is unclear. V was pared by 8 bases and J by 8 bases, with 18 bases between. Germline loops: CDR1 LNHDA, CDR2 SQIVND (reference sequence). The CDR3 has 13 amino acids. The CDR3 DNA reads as TGTGCCAGTTCCCAGACGGGAACGGGAGGCTACACCTTC. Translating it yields CASSQTGTGGYTF.

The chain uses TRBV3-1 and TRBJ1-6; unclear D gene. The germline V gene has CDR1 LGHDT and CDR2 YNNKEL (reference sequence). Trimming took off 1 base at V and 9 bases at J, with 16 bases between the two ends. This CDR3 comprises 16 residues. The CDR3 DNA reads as TGTGCCAGCAGCCAAGTGGGAGCTACCGGGAGTTCACCCCTCCACTTT. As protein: CASSQVGATGSSPLHF.

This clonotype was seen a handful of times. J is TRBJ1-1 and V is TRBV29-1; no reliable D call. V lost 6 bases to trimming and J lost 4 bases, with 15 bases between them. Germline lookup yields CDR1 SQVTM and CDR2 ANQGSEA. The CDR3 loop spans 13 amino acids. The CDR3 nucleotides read TGCAGCGTGGAGCGCGCTACGGGCACTGAAGCTTTCTTT. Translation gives CSVERATGTEAFF.

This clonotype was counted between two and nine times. This CDR3 reads CSARVGGGYNEQFF. The CDR3 DNA sequence: TGCAGTGCTAGAGTTGGCGGGGGTTACAATGAGCAGTTCTTC. The chain carries TRBV20-1 and TRBJ2-1, with TRBD2 matching over 7 bases. Germline CDR1 reads DFQATT; CDR2 reads SNEGSKA (reference sequence). Trimming removed 1 base from V and 4 bases from J; junction bases left unmatched: 4. The CDR3 spans 14 residues.

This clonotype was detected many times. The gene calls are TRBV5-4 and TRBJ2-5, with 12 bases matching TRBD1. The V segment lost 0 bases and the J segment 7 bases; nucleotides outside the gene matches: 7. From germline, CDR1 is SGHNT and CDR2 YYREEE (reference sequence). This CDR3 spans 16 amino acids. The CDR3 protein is CASSLAGGQGALTQYF. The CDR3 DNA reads TGTGCCAGCAGCTTGGCCGGGGGACAGGGGGCTCTGACCCAGTACTTC.

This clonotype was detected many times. The DNA of the CDR3 is TGTGCCAGCAGCTTCTGGTGGGCAGGGGGGTACGAGCAGTACTTC. It codes for CASSFWWAGGYEQYF. V usage is TRBV7-2 and J usage is TRBJ2-7, with D perhaps TRBD1 (7 bases). The CDR3 runs to 15 residues. V was clipped by 3 bases and J by 4 bases, with 16 bases between them. Germline lookup yields CDR1 SGHTA and CDR2 FQGNSA.

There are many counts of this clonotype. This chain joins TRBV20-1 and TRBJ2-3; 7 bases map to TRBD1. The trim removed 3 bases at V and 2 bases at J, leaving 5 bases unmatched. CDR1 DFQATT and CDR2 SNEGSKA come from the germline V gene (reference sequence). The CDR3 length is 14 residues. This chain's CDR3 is CSASYGTDTDTQYF. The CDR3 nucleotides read TGCAGTGCTAGCTACGGGACAGACACAGATACGCAGTATTTT.

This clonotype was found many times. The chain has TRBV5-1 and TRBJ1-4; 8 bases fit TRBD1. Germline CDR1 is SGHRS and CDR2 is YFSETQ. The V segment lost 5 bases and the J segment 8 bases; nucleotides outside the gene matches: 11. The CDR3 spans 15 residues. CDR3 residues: CASRSAGTGSEKLFF. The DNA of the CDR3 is TGCGCCAGCAGGTCGGCTGGGACAGGCTCAGAAAAACTGTTTTTT.